A selection of T cell receptor beta chains follows, all from one sample in a study of CD8+ T cells in alopecia areata. Only in-frame clones appear in the TCRdb table, and some are missing; sequencing was by immunoSEQ multiplex PCR. The table records about 210,000 clones, around 43% of them present only once. The source material was CD4+ T cells sorted from blood, sampled at approximately week 37, from a patient treated with tofacitinib. These receptors were collected from a human donor with alopecia areata. Each CDR3 is given with its conserved first and last residue. The order of the fields is J gene, D gene, clone size, V gene, CDR3 DNA, CDR3 protein. D genes are given only for firm matches. Part of the rows lack a size; the others show once, few, many or a class for expanded clones.

>TRBJ2-2|.|many|TRBV7-2
TGTGCCAGCAGCTTAGATCCCACAGGAGCCAGGGAGCTGTTTTTT
CASSLDPTGARELFF
>TRBJ1-4|TRBD1|few|TRBV2
TGTGCCAGCACCGGCTCGACAGGGGCAAGAGAAAAACTGTTTTTT
CASTGSTGAREKLFF
>TRBJ2-4|.|few|TRBV28
TGTGCCAGCAGTTCCCCCGGGGCAGGGGAGAACATTCAGTACTTC
CASSSPGAGENIQYF
>TRBJ2-6|TRBD1|.|TRBV19
TGTGCCAGTAGTACGGGACAGGGGAGCGGGGCCAACGTCCTGACTTTC
CASSTGQGSGANVLTF
>TRBJ1-2|.|few|TRBV29-1
TGCAGCGCCTACAGGGATCGGGGCTACACCTTC
CSAYRDRGYTF
>TRBJ2-3|.|.|TRBV29-1
TGCAGCGTTGATCTCACAGATACGCAGTATTTT
CSVDLTDTQYF
>TRBJ2-5|TRBD2|.|TRBV2
TGTGCCAGCAGTTGGACTAGCGCCGCGGGAGAGACCCAGTACTTC
CASSWTSAAGETQYF
>TRBJ1-2|.|.|TRBV7-2
TGTGCCAGCAGCTTAATACGGGACTATGGCTACACCTTC
CASSLIRDYGYTF
>TRBJ1-2|.|few|TRBV15
TGTGCCACCAGCAGAGATAAACAGAGCTATGGCTACACCTTC
CATSRDKQSYGYTF
>TRBJ2-5|.|.|TRBV5-1
TGCGCCAGCAGCTTGGCCTTCGGCAGGGCCCAAGAGACCCAGTACTTC
CASSLAFGRAQETQYF
>TRBJ2-4|TRBD1|few|TRBV29-1
TGCAGCGTTGCCGGGACAGGTTTTGAGGCCAAAAACATTCAGTACTTC
CSVAGTGFEAKNIQYF
>TRBJ1-1|.|.|TRBV4-1
TGCGCCAGCAGCCAACAGGGGATAATAGCTGAAGCTTTCTTT
CASSQQGIIAEAFF
>TRBJ1-2|.|few|TRBV20-1
TGCAGTGCTAGTATACGCTATGGCTACACCTTC
CSASIRYGYTF
>TRBJ1-4|.|.|TRBV7-2
TGTGCCAGCAGCTTCCGTCCAGGCCCTAATGAAAAACTGTTTTTT
CASSFRPGPNEKLFF
>TRBJ2-7|TRBD1|.|TRBV6-6
TGTGCCAGCAGTCCCCTGAGGACAGGGATTGGGGAGCAGTACTTC
CASSPLRTGIGEQYF
>TRBJ2-4|TRBD1|.|TRBV2
TGTGCCAGCAGTGGAGGGTCGGGACAGGAGGAACTAGCCAAAAACATTCAGTACTTC
CASSGGSGQEELAKNIQYF
>TRBJ1-2|.|.|TRBV5-4
TGTGCCAGCAGCTTGAGCGGCGGGGGGCGCGTCTATGGCTACACCTTC
CASSLSGGGRVYGYTF
>TRBJ2-7|TRBD2|.|TRBV11-2
TGTGCCAGCGGGGGGACTAGCGGCTCCTACGAGCAGTACTTC
CASGGTSGSYEQYF
>TRBJ2-4|.|.|TRBV18
TGTGCCAGCTCACCACCGGCGGGGACGGCCAAAAACATTCAGTACTTC
CASSPPAGTAKNIQYF
>TRBJ1-2|.|.|TRBV30
TGTGCCGGGAAAGTGGAGATCAGCTACACCTTC
CAGKVEISYTF
>TRBJ2-2|TRBD2|.|TRBV4-2
TGTGCCAGCAGCCCCGGACTAGCAAGTTCCGGGGAGCTGTTTTTT
CASSPGLASSGELFF
>TRBJ2-7|TRBD2|.|TRBV7-9
TGTGCCAGCAGTCCACTAGCGGGGGGCTACGAGCAGTACTTC
CASSPLAGGYEQYF
>TRBJ2-5|.|.|TRBV2
TGTGCCAGCAGTGAAGTGCGTGGGGGGCTGGGGACCCAGTACTTC
CASSEVRGGLGTQYF
>TRBJ2-3|TRBD2|.|TRBV7-2
TGTGCCAGCAGCTTAGCGGCGACTAGCGCAGATACGCAGTATTTT
CASSLAATSADTQYF
>TRBJ2-1|.|.|TRBV11-2
TGTGCCAGCAGCTTATTGAAGTTCAATGAGCAGTTCTTC
CASSLLKFNEQFF
>TRBJ2-4|.|.|TRBV7-3
TGTGCCAGCAGCTCGGGAAGACAGCAGGGGTATGAAAACATTCAGTACTTC
CASSSGRQQGYENIQYF
>TRBJ2-7|TRBD1|.|TRBV30
TGTGCCTGGAGCTCCCCTCCGGGACAGGGAGGCGAGCAGTACTTC
CAWSSPPGQGGEQYF
>TRBJ2-3|.|once|TRBV2
TGTGCCAGCAGTGAGGATCGGCGGGGCACAGATACGCAGTATTTT
CASSEDRRGTDTQYF
>TRBJ2-3|TRBD2|once|TRBV9
TGTGCCAGCAGCGTAGGAGGACTAGCGGCAGATACGCAGTATTTT
CASSVGGLAADTQYF
>TRBJ2-3|TRBD2|few|TRBV9
TGTGCCAGCAGCGTAGTGCTAGCGGGAGGAACGGCAGATACGCAGTATTTT
CASSVVLAGGTADTQYF
>TRBJ2-7|.|.|TRBV2
TGTGCCAGCAGTCGGGGGGCCGAGCAGTACTTC
CASSRGAEQYF
>TRBJ2-2|.|.|TRBV29-1
TGCAGCGTTGAAGATTGGCGAGCCGTGGGTGCGAACACCGGGGAGCTGTTTTTT
CSVEDWRAVGANTGELFF
>TRBJ2-7|TRBD2|.|TRBV5-1
TGCGCCAGTTCCCTAGCGGGAGGGCCCTACGAGCAGTACTTC
CASSLAGGPYEQYF
>TRBJ2-6|.|.|TRBV10-3
TGTGCCATCAGTGGAGGGGCCAACGTCCTGACTTTC
CAISGGANVLTF
>TRBJ2-6|TRBD2|few|TRBV27
TGTGCCAGCAGTTTCGGATTGGGAGGGCCTAACGGGGGGGCCAACGTCCTGACTTTC
CASSFGLGGPNGGANVLTF
>TRBJ2-7|TRBD2|few|TRBV10-3
TGTGCCATCAGTGATTTTCTCCGGACTAGTCTTCTCTCCTACGAGCAGTACTTC
CAISDFLRTSLLSYEQYF
>TRBJ1-2|.|.|TRBV30
TGTGCCTGGAACAACCAGGGATCGTATGGCTACACCTTC
CAWNNQGSYGYTF
>TRBJ1-4|.|.|TRBV30
TGTGCCTGGAGTGCCCAATACGGGGGAATGAGAGCAACTAATGAAAAACTGTTTTTT
CAWSAQYGGMRATNEKLFF
>TRBJ2-1|TRBD1|many|TRBV10-3
TGTGCCATCAGTGGAACACAGGGGGCCCTTATGAATGAGCAGTTCTTC
CAISGTQGALMNEQFF
>TRBJ2-1|.|.|TRBV6-5
TGTGCCAGAAGGACTGAGACCGACAATGAGCAGTTCTTC
CARRTETDNEQFF
>TRBJ1-1|TRBD1|.|TRBV30
TGTGCCTGGGGGGACAGCATGAACACTGAAGCTTTCTTT
CAWGDSMNTEAFF